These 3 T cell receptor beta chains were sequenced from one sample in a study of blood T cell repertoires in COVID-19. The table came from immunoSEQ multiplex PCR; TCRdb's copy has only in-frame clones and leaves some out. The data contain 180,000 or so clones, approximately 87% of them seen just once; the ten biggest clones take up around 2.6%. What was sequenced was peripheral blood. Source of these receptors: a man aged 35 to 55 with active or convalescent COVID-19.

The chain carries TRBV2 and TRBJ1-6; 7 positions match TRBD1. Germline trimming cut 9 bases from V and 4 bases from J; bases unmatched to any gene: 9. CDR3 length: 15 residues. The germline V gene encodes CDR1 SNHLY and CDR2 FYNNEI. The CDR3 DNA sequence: TGTGCCAGGGGTGGAGGGGGCGATTATAATTCACCCCTCCACTTT. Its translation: CARGGGGDYNSPLHF.

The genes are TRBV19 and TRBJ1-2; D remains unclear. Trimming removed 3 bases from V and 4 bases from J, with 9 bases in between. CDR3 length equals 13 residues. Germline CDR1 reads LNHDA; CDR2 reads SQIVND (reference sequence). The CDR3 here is CASSITRFYGYTF. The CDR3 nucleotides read TGTGCCAGTAGTATTACACGCTTCTATGGCTACACCTTC.

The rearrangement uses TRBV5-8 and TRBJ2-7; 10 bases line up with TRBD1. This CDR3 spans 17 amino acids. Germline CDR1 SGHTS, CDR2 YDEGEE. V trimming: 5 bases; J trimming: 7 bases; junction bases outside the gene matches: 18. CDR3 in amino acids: CASRPIPKTGGGGEQYF. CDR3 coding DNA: TGTGCCAGCAGACCAATCCCGAAGACAGGGGGCGGAGGGGAGCAGTACTTC.